This T cell receptor beta chain was sequenced in a study of blood T cells in healthy people across ages. As for the study in general: Per every two T cells, about one barcoded beta molecule was captured by template switching.

Per the germline V gene, CDR1 is SGHTA and CDR2 is FQGNSA. There are 14 residues in the CDR3. V was pared by 3 bases and J by 5 bases, with 4 bases of the junction left unmatched. Each sample used at least 7 million PBMCs. It was with a sample-barcoded 5' primer and a J-beta primer mix that a second PCR of roughly 7 to 11 cycles was run. A minimum of 3 million CDR3-containing paired-end reads was obtained for each sample. MiXCR, applied by TCRdb to the 5' RACE reads, yields one record per CDR3 protein. The table includes more than 600,000 distinct CDR3 sequences, roughly 25% detected once. Another study also made use of these data, one on T cells of mothers and their children. That report adds: Slightly higher overlap, not significant, was seen in related mother-child pairs than in unrelated pairs.

The chain employs TRBV7-2 and TRBJ2-1; TRBD2 agrees at 7 bases. Material: blood. This receptor was obtained from a boy younger than 18 in good health. The CDR3 nucleotides read TGTGCCAGCAGCTTGGGGACTATCGACAATGAGCAGTTCTTC. It is translated as CASSLGTIDNEQFF.